Each of the 24 T cell receptor beta chains below was sequenced from the same sample in a study of blood T cell repertoires in COVID-19. Profiled with immunoSEQ multiplex PCR; TCRdb holds only in-frame clones, not every one. The sample holds 110,000 to 150,000 clones, 84% seen once. Material: PBMCs or T cells enriched from blood (not recorded which). These receptor sequences come from a man in his forties with acute COVID-19.

The genes are TRBV5-8 and TRBJ1-5, with D possibly TRBD1 on 5 matching bases. Trimming left V 4 bases short and J 4 bases short, with 9 bases between. The CDR3 totals 13 residues. Germline assignment: CDR1 SGHTS and CDR2 YDEGEE. In DNA, the CDR3 is TGTGCCAGCAGCACGACAGAAAATCAGCCCCAGCATTTT. The encoded protein is CASSTTENQPQHF.

The V call is TRBV5-8, the J call TRBJ1-5; no clear D. The CDR3 is 14 amino acids. The germline V gene encodes CDR1 SGHTS and CDR2 YDEGEE. Trimming removed 3 bases at V and 1 base at J, with 8 bases between. The CDR3 sequence is CASSYFQSNQPQHF. For the CDR3, the DNA is TGTGCCAGCAGCTATTTCCAGAGCAATCAGCCCCAGCATTTT.

This clone was seen a handful of times. The rearrangement joins TRBV27 to TRBJ2-1, with 9 bases aligning to TRBD2. The CDR3 has 18 amino acids. J lost 4 bases, V lost 4 bases, and 14 bases had no gene match. Germline V gives CDR1 MNHEY, CDR2 SMNVEV (reference sequence). CDR3 DNA sequence: TGTGCCAGCAGTTCCCTCCCGGGTAGGGCGGGGGGGTACAATGAGCAGTTCTTC. This encodes CASSSLPGRAGGYNEQFF.

The rearrangement uses TRBV20-1 and TRBJ2-7; TRBD1 might be the D (5 bases). Germline CDR1 DFQATT, CDR2 SNEGSKA (reference sequence). The CDR3 length is 14 residues. Trimming stripped 3 bases from V and 5 bases from J, with 17 bases between. The CDR3 DNA reads TGCAGTGCTAGTTCAGGGAAACTCTTCAACGAGCAGTACTTC. Its protein product is CSASSGKLFNEQYF.

The table lists this clone with a count of one. This chain connects TRBV2 to TRBJ2-6; TRBD2 aligns across 15 bases. Unmatched junction bases numbered 6, after V lost 6 bases and J lost 3 bases. Germline V CDR1 and CDR2: SNHLY, FYNNEI. The CDR3 covers 18 residues. CDR3 nucleotides: TGTGCCAGCAGCCCGGGACTAGCGGGGGGTTTTGGGGCCAACGTCCTGACTTTC. It specifies CASSPGLAGGFGANVLTF.

The sample holds a few counts of this clone. The gene calls are TRBV29-1 and TRBJ2-7; D is uncertain. V was shortened by 6 bases and J by 6 bases, with 12 bases between the two germline ends. CDR3 length equals 11 residues. Germline-derived CDR1 and CDR2 are SQVTM and ANQGSEA. CDR3 in DNA: TGCAGCGTGCTGAGTAGTACCGAGCAGTACTTC. It encodes CSVLSSTEQYF.

The chain uses TRBV5-1 and TRBJ1-1; tentative D call: TRBD1 (5 bases). Germline V gene data show CDR1 as SGHRS and CDR2 as YFSETQ. The CDR3 totals 12 residues. Trimming removed 4 bases from V and 5 bases from J, with 9 bases in between. The CDR3 loop is CASSKGSTEAFF. In nucleotides, the CDR3 is TGCGCCAGCAGCAAGGGGTCGACTGAAGCTTTCTTT.

V gene TRBV28 combines with J gene TRBJ2-7; the match to TRBD1 covers 8 bases. Germline V gene sequence: CDR1 MDHEN, CDR2 SYDVKM. V shed 7 bases, J shed 4 bases, and the junction held 6 bases outside the gene matches. CDR3 size: 13 residues. CDR3: CASKQGGMYEQYF. For the CDR3, the DNA is TGTGCCAGCAAACAGGGGGGTATGTACGAGCAGTACTTC.

V gene TRBV12-3 or TRBV12-4 combines with J gene TRBJ1-2; no clear D. V lost 5 bases and J lost 2, with 9 bases in between. This CDR3 has 13 residues. As DNA, the CDR3 is TGTGCCAGCAGTCAAGGGAGGAACTATGGCTACACCTTC. Amino acid sequence: CASSQGRNYGYTF.

The sample holds one count of this clone. This chain connects TRBV27 to TRBJ2-7; 12 nucleotides line up with TRBD1. Germline lookup yields CDR1 MNHEY and CDR2 SMNVEV (reference sequence). The CDR3 covers 14 residues. Trimming cost V 4 bases and J 4 bases; bases outside gene matches: 2. CDR3 amino acids: CASSWGQGAYEQYF. The CDR3 coding sequence is TGTGCCAGCAGTTGGGGACAGGGGGCGTACGAGCAGTACTTC.

V and J are TRBV15 and TRBJ1-1, with D uncertain. Germline values: CDR1 LNHNV, CDR2 YYDKDF (reference sequence). This CDR3 region has 14 residues. With 1 base removed from V and 0 bases from J, the gap between germline ends came to 6 bases. CDR3: CATSRVSVNTEAFF. In DNA, the CDR3 is TGTGCCACCAGCAGAGTGAGTGTGAACACTGAAGCTTTCTTT. Based on the CDR3 plus reference TRBV15 and TRBJ1-1, the full variable domain is DAMVIQNPRYQVTQFGKPVTLSCSQTLNHNVMYWYQQKSSQAPKLLFHYYDKDFNNEADTPDNFQSRRPNTSFCFLDIRSPGLGDTAMYLCATSRVSVNTEAFFGQGTRLTVV.

This rearrangement joins TRBV4-3 to TRBJ1-2; D gene ambiguous. The CDR3 loop spans 16 amino acids. V shed 0 bases and J shed 2 bases, with 13 bases lying between them. Germline loops: CDR1 LGHNA, CDR2 YSLEER. The CDR3 DNA sequence: TGCGCCAGCAGCCAAGAAGCTTCATATAGAAACTATGGCTACACCTTC. Translating it yields CASSQEASYRNYGYTF.

The rearrangement joins TRBV29-1 to TRBJ1-2; 7 bases are shared with TRBD1. Germline V lookup: CDR1 SQVTM, CDR2 ANQGSEA. V lost 7 bases and J lost 6; bases outside the gene matches: 5. CDR3 length equals 11 residues. CDR3 sequence: CSGQGENGYTF. CDR3 nucleotides: TGCAGCGGTCAGGGGGAGAATGGCTACACCTTC.

V is TRBV2 and J is TRBJ1-2; 8 nucleotides match TRBD1. The J segment lost 4 bases and the V segment lost 11 bases, leaving 9 bases of the junction unmatched. CDR1 and CDR2 from the germline V gene are SNHLY and FYNNEI. The CDR3 runs to 13 residues. CDR3 loop: CAGNRGSIYGYTF. In nucleotides, the CDR3 is TGTGCCGGGAACAGGGGGAGTATCTATGGCTACACCTTC.

The chain joins TRBV9 to TRBJ2-5; 7 positions agree with TRBD1. The germline V gene has CDR1 SGDLS and CDR2 YYNGEE. J was trimmed by 5 bases and V by 4 bases; bases with no gene match: 5. The CDR3 runs to 13 residues. The CDR3 region has the DNA TGTGCCAGCAGCTCCGGCAGGGGGGAGACCCAGTACTTC. Its translation: CASSSGRGETQYF.

The V gene is TRBV3-1 (or the pseudogene TRBV3-2), the J gene TRBJ2-2; no clear D. CDR1 LGHDT and CDR2 YNNKEL come from the germline V gene (reference sequence). V shed 4 bases and J shed 1 base, with 13 bases lying between them. This CDR3 is built from 16 residues. CDR3: CASSRNMARNTGELFF. DNA of the CDR3: TGTGCCAGCAGCCGAAACATGGCCCGGAACACCGGGGAGCTGTTTTTT.

This clone was counted a single time. This chain's CDR3 is CAWSPPHTTDTQYF. In nucleotides, the CDR3 is TGTGCCTGGAGTCCCCCCCACACCACAGATACGCAGTATTTT. The chain has TRBV30 and TRBJ2-3; D ambiguous. The CDR3 sequence is 14 residues long. V was pared by 2 bases and J by 2 bases, with 11 bases between. The V gene's germline CDR1 is GTSNPN and CDR2 SVGIG (reference sequence).

Comments on this clone: A junction end diverges from the germline sequence, so it may reflect a read error. The chain recombines TRBV4-1 with TRBJ2-2, with unresolved D. The CDR3 consists of 12 residues. The germline V gene has CDR1 MGHRA and CDR2 YSYEKL. CDR3 residues: CASRQERGELFF. In nucleotides, the CDR3 is TGCGCCAGCAGACAAGAGAGGGGGGAGCTGTTTTTT.

This sequence joins TRBV9 and TRBJ2-2; 9 nucleotides agree with TRBD2. CDR3 size: 15 residues. In germline, CDR1 is SGDLS, CDR2 YYNGEE. The ends lost 4 bases at V and 5 bases at J; junction bases unmatched: 6. This CDR3 is CASSPAAGGTGELFF. The CDR3 bases are TGTGCCAGCAGCCCCGCCGCGGGAGGGACCGGGGAGCTGTTTTTT.

V gene TRBV7-2 combines with J gene TRBJ2-7; 9 bases match TRBD2. Trimming took 5 bases from V and 4 from J; bases not matched to a gene: 6. Germline CDR1 SGHTA, CDR2 FQGNSA. The CDR3 contains 14 residues. CDR3 sequence: CASSLSGSSYEQYF. The CDR3 DNA reads as TGTGCCAGCAGCCTTAGCGGGAGTTCGTACGAGCAGTACTTC.

This clone showed up just once. The J gene is TRBJ2-7, the V gene TRBV3-1 (or the pseudogene TRBV3-2); tentative D call: TRBD2 (5 bases). CDR1 and CDR2 from the germline V gene are LGHDT and YNNKEL (reference sequence). This CDR3 has 12 amino acids. V was pared by 4 bases and J by 3 bases, with 7 bases between. The CDR3 nucleotides are TGTGCCAGCAGCCTCGGGATCTACGAGCAGTACTTC. Protein sequence: CASSLGIYEQYF.

The rearrangement joins TRBV7-2 to TRBJ1-1; 8 bases match TRBD1. The CDR3 runs 13 residues. With V trimmed by 8 bases and J by 4 bases, 6 bases remained unmatched. Germline assignment: CDR1 SGHTA and CDR2 FQGNSA. The CDR3 DNA sequence: TGTGCCAGCTCCAGGCAGGGGGCCACTGAAGCTTTCTTT. It is translated as CASSRQGATEAFF. The complete variable domain, with remaining parts taken from reference TRBV7-2 and TRBJ1-1, reads GAGVSQSPSNKVTEKGKDVELRCDPISGHTALYWYRQSLGQGLEFLIYFQGNSAPDKSGLPSDRFSAERTGGSVSTLTIQRTQQEDSAVYLCASSRQGATEAFFGQGTRLTVV.

The chain uses TRBV18 and TRBJ2-1; D is unclear. The CDR3 is made up of 17 amino acids. V lost 0 bases to trimming and J lost 3 bases, with 15 bases between them. In germline, CDR1 is KGHSH, CDR2 LQKENI. This CDR3 reads CASSPPMTETSYNEQFF. Written as DNA, the CDR3 is TGTGCCAGCTCACCACCTATGACCGAGACAAGCTACAATGAGCAGTTCTTC. Full variable domain (rest looked up from reference TRBV18 and TRBJ2-1): NAGVMQNPRHLVRRRGQEARLRCSPMKGHSHVYWYRQLPEEGLKFMVYLQKENIIDESGMPKERFSAEFPKEGPSILRIQQVVRGDSAAYFCASSPPMTETSYNEQFFGPGTRLTVL.

This rearrangement joins TRBV27 to TRBJ1-5, with 11 bases lining up with TRBD1. The CDR3 totals 19 residues. Trimming at V came to 3 bases and at J to 7 bases, leaving 17 bases not matched to a gene. Germline V gives CDR1 MNHEY, CDR2 SMNVEV (reference sequence). CDR3 residues: CASSFSPSGTGGPSQPQHF. In nucleotides, the CDR3 is TGTGCCAGCAGTTTCTCCCCTTCCGGGACAGGGGGGCCCTCCCAGCCCCAGCATTTT.